This TCR beta chain stems from a study of blood T cell repertoires in COVID-19. Study background: Acute-phase and convalescent COVID-19 samples originated in the United States, Italy and Spain. The analysed material was cDNA or gDNA that came from T cells, B-cell-depleted T cells, or PBMCs.

Generated by immunoSEQ multiplex PCR, the TCRdb table keeps only in-frame clones and is missing some. The sample consists of about 100,000 clones, about two thirds of them appearing once. This clone was picked up a small number of times. The CDR3 spans 17 residues. Germline V gene sequence: CDR1 SGHRS, CDR2 YFSETQ. V dropped 3 bases and J dropped 1; count of bases not matched to a gene: 3. This sequence originates from a woman aged 35 to 49 with acute or convalescent COVID-19. This chain joins TRBV5-1 and TRBJ2-3, with 15 bases that match TRBD2. Sequencing used peripheral blood. CDR3 in DNA: TGCGCCAGCAGCTACAGGACTAGCGGGGGGGGCACAGATACGCAGTATTTT. Residues: CASSYRTSGGGTDTQYF.